This passage covers 14 T cell receptor beta chains from one sample sequenced in a study. TCRdb used MiXCR to reprocess the RT-PCR reads, holding one entry per CDR3 protein. Among around 700,000 distinct CDR3 sequences, 12% to 15% were seen once, and the ten largest hold roughly 3.9%. Sequencing was performed on memory CD4+ T cells from blood. These receptors came from a female donor in good health, serving as a healthy control.

A few counts support this clonotype. The chain combines TRBV6-6 with TRBJ2-7; D unresolved. The CDR3 sequence is 15 residues long. V lost 7 bases and J lost 3, with 19 bases in between. The germline CDR1 and CDR2 sequences are MNHNY and SVGAGI (reference sequence). The CDR3 reads CASTPGGPGFYEQYF. As DNA, the CDR3 is TGTGCCAGCACACCCGGCGGCCCCGGATTCTACGAGCAGTACTTC.

The J gene is TRBJ2-5, the V gene TRBV5-6; the D gene is possibly TRBD1 (5 bases). The V gene's germline CDR1 is SGHDT and CDR2 YYEEEE. The CDR3 totals 13 residues. Trimming pared 3 bases from V and 5 bases from J, leaving 11 bases between. The chain's CDR3 is CASSSWGAETQYF. The DNA for the CDR3 is TGTGCCAGCAGCTCGTGGGGCGCGGAGACCCAGTACTTC.

This clonotype was seen a few times. V usage is TRBV7-9 and J usage is TRBJ2-7, with 7 bases fitting TRBD2. V lost 5 bases to trimming and J lost 2 bases; unmatched junction nucleotides: 9. CDR1 is SEHNR, CDR2 FQNEAQ, per germline (reference sequence). The CDR3 covers 15 residues. In DNA, the CDR3 is TGTGCCAGCAGCCCAGTCCCAGCGGGAACCTACGAGCAGTACTTC. It codes for CASSPVPAGTYEQYF.

This clonotype has a handful of counts. The V call is TRBV3-1, the J call TRBJ2-6; D unclear. The CDR3 runs to 16 residues. V was trimmed by 4 bases and J by 0 bases, leaving 10 bases between them. The germline CDR1 and CDR2 sequences are LGHDT and YNNKEL (reference sequence). The CDR3 reads CASSLGSSSGANVLTF. For the CDR3, the DNA is TGTGCCAGCAGCCTCGGAAGTTCCTCTGGGGCCAACGTCCTGACTTTC.

The V call is TRBV5-1, the J call TRBJ1-1; a possible D gene is TRBD1 (5 bases). CDR3 size: 14 residues. Germline lookup yields CDR1 SGHRS and CDR2 YFSETQ. V was cut by 2 bases and J by 8 bases, with 16 bases left in between. This chain's CDR3 is CASSLTGLPTEAFF. The CDR3 DNA follows: TGCGCCAGCAGCTTAACGGGACTCCCGACGGAAGCTTTCTTT.

This clonotype has a single count. The chain has TRBV30 and TRBJ2-7; 7 positions agree with TRBD2. Germline V gene lookup returns CDR1 GTSNPN and CDR2 SVGIG (reference sequence). J gave up 0 bases and V 2 bases, and 7 bases lay outside the gene matches. The CDR3 runs to 15 residues. The CDR3 nucleotides are TGTGCCTGGAGTAGCCGGCTAGCGGACTCCTACGAGCAGTACTTC. Its protein is CAWSSRLADSYEQYF.

This clonotype was seen more than once but under ten times. Here the CDR3 omits its conserved ending phenylalanine or tryptophan, so a read error is the likely source. The V call is TRBV10-3, the J call TRBJ1-1, with D possibly TRBD1 on 5 matching bases. From germline, CDR1 is ENHRY and CDR2 SYGVKD. This CDR3 contains 13 residues. V was pared by 6 bases and J by 4 bases, with 12 bases between. The chain's CDR3 is CAIRQGGSTEAFL. The CDR3 DNA sequence: TGTGCCATCAGGCAGGGCGGGAGCACTGAAGCTTTCCTT.

V and J are TRBV3-1 and TRBJ2-1, with a weak D call TRBD2 (6 bases). CDR3 length: 15 amino acids. Germline V gene sequence: CDR1 LGHDT, CDR2 YNNKEL (reference sequence). The V end was cut by 1 base, the J end by 3 bases, with 10 bases between. CDR3 coding DNA: TGTGCCAGCAGCCAAGGTCGAGCGGGCTACAATGAGCAGTTCTTC. It yields the protein CASSQGRAGYNEQFF.

V usage is TRBV20-1 and J usage is TRBJ1-5; D is unresolved. The CDR3 has 13 residues. Trimming shortened V by 3 bases and J by 4 bases, and 10 bases separated the two germline ends. Germline V gives CDR1 DFQATT, CDR2 SNEGSKA (reference sequence). The CDR3 DNA sequence: TGCAGTGCTAGTGAGGGAGTTAATCAGCCCCAGCATTTT. Its translation: CSASEGVNQPQHF.

The rearrangement uses TRBV7-8 and TRBJ2-5; D is possibly TRBD1 (5 bases). The CDR3 extends over 14 amino acids. Germline lookup yields CDR1 SGHVS and CDR2 FQNEAQ. The V gene lost 7 bases and the J gene lost 1 base, with 13 bases spanning the gap. Written as DNA, the CDR3 is TGTGCCAGCACCCCGGAAAGGGGCCAAGAGACCCAGTACTTC. Residues: CASTPERGQETQYF.

The chain recombines TRBV5-1 with TRBJ1-1, with 10 bases matching TRBD1. Trimming took 3 bases from V and 1 from J; bases not matched to a gene: 9. The CDR3 contains 17 residues. Germline V gene lookup returns CDR1 SGHRS and CDR2 YFSETQ. The CDR3 loop reads CASSSGTGARGNTEAFF. The CDR3 DNA reads as TGCGCCAGCAGCTCCGGGACAGGGGCCCGTGGGAACACTGAAGCTTTCTTT.

This clonotype was detected a few times. V usage is TRBV20-1 and J usage is TRBJ2-2; D possibly corresponds to TRBD2 (7 bases). In germline, CDR1 is DFQATT, CDR2 SNEGSKA (reference sequence). The CDR3 is made up of 14 amino acids. Trimming shortened V by 5 bases and J by 8 bases, and 18 bases separated the two germline ends. CDR3 region: CSAQRGGSLGELFF. The CDR3 DNA reads as TGCAGTGCTCAAAGGGGGGGGAGCCTAGGGGAGCTGTTTTTT.

This clonotype came up a few times. V is TRBV7-9 and J is TRBJ1-1, with 12 bases that match TRBD1. Germline V gene data show CDR1 as SEHNR and CDR2 as FQNEAQ (reference sequence). CDR3 length equals 15 residues. V dropped 4 bases and J dropped 6; count of bases not matched to a gene: 6. DNA of the CDR3: TGTGCCAGCAGCTCGGGACAGGGGGCGGTTGCTGAAGCTTTCTTT. This codes for CASSSGQGAVAEAFF. Filled out from reference TRBV7-9 and TRBJ1-1, the complete variable domain reads DTGVSQNPRHKITKRGQNVTFRCDPISEHNRLYWYRQTLGQGPEFLTYFQNEAQLEKSRLLSDRFSAERPKGSFSTLEIQRTEQGDSAMYLCASSSGQGAVAEAFFGQGTRLTVV.

This clonotype was seen repeatedly, ten times or more. The chain links TRBV24-1 to TRBJ1-5; D is uncertain. Per germline, CDR1 KGHDR and CDR2 SFDVKD. This CDR3 region has 15 residues. V was cut by 1 base and J by 6 bases, with 12 bases left in between. This CDR3 reads CATSDLRSQAQPQHF. CDR3 DNA sequence: TGTGCCACCAGTGATTTAAGAAGCCAGGCTCAGCCCCAGCATTTT.